The 24 T cell receptor beta chains below come from one sample, sequenced in a study of T-cell memory formation after mild COVID-19. TCRdb reprocessed the 5' RACE reads with MiXCR, giving one entry per CDR3 protein. The sample carries under 650,000 distinct CDR3 sequences, 18% recorded once. What was sequenced was PBMCs or a T cell subset sorted from them (not recorded which). All receptors derive from an adult woman who had mild COVID-19 (a few samples of this study predate the infection). Cell type and time point are not known.

This clonotype occurred a few times. This chain connects TRBV12-2 to TRBJ2-7; no check of the table's D call, TRBD2, against the DNA was made. TRBV12-2 is shown as a pseudogene. There are 17 residues in the CDR3. CDR3 amino acids: CASRLAYRGGKSYEQYF. In DNA form, the CDR3 reads TGTGCAAGTCGCTTAGCGTACCGGGGAGGGAAATCCTACGAGCAGTACTTC.

This chain connects TRBV20-1 to TRBJ2-7; possibly TRBD1 or TRBD2 for D (5 bases each). Trimming removed 5 bases from V and 0 bases from J, with 14 bases in between. Germline CDR1 and CDR2: DFQATT and SNEGSKA (reference sequence). This CDR3 has 14 residues. The CDR3 DNA follows: TGCAGTGCTCAAGACGGGACGGCCTCCTACGAGCAGTACTTC. It translates to CSAQDGTASYEQYF.

This clonotype was counted between two and nine times. The J gene is TRBJ2-1, the V gene TRBV5-1; 9 nucleotides match TRBD1. This CDR3 spans 15 amino acids. The junction had 9 bases not matched to a gene; V was cut back by 4 bases and J by 7 bases. In germline, CDR1 is SGHRS, CDR2 YFSETQ. CDR3 coding DNA: TGCGCCAGCAGCCAGGGACAGGGTCTCCGAAATGAGCAGTTCTTC. Translating it yields CASSQGQGLRNEQFF.

This clonotype occurred a few times. This rearrangement joins TRBV7-8 to TRBJ1-4; no firm D call. Germline CDR1 is SGHVS and CDR2 is FQNEAQ. Trimming took off 5 bases at V and 4 bases at J, with 17 bases between the two ends. The CDR3 covers 16 residues. CDR3 in amino acids: CASSLGRIPLNEKLFF. The CDR3 DNA sequence: TGTGCCAGCAGCCTAGGACGGATACCGCTTAATGAAAAACTGTTTTTT. Full variable domain (remainder filled in from reference TRBV7-8 and TRBJ1-4): GAGVSQSPRYKVAKRGQDVALRCDPISGHVSLFWYQQALGQGPEFLTYFQNEAQLDKSGLPSDRFFAERPEGSVSTLKIQRTQQEDSAVYLCASSLGRIPLNEKLFFGSGTQLSVL.

This clonotype was seen a few times. V is TRBV6-5 and J is TRBJ1-2, with TRBD1 matching over 8 bases. Germline CDR1 reads MNHEY; CDR2 reads SVGAGI. J was trimmed by 5 bases and V by 8 bases; bases with no gene match: 13. This CDR3 has 15 amino acids. CDR3 amino acids: CASGQGSYSIYGYTF. In nucleotides, the CDR3 is TGTGCCAGCGGACAGGGCTCGTATTCTATTTATGGCTACACCTTC.

The chain links TRBV6-6 to TRBJ2-3; TRBD2 aligns across 7 bases. Trimming removed 5 bases from V and 2 bases from J; junction bases left unmatched: 13. Germline V gives CDR1 MNHNY, CDR2 SVGAGI (reference sequence). This CDR3 comprises 17 residues. The CDR3 spells CASSRAGNLVPTDTQYF. The CDR3 region has the DNA TGTGCCAGCAGTCGAGCGGGAAACCTAGTCCCCACAGATACGCAGTATTTT.

This clonotype was counted between two and nine times. The CDR3 nucleotides are TGTGCCAGCTCACCCAAGGAGTACAATGAGCAGTTCTTC. Amino acid sequence: CASSPKEYNEQFF. The J gene is TRBJ2-1, the V gene TRBV18; D is ambiguous. The CDR3 extends over 13 amino acids. V dropped 3 bases and J dropped 4 bases, with 7 bases sitting between them. Germline V CDR1 and CDR2: KGHSH, LQKENI.

This clonotype was picked up a small number of times. The chain links TRBV6-6 to TRBJ2-3, with TRBD2 matching 8 bases. Germline V gives CDR1 MNHNY, CDR2 SVGAGI (reference sequence). Trimming at V came to 7 bases and at J to 4 bases, leaving 16 bases not matched to a gene. CDR3 length equals 17 residues. In nucleotides, the CDR3 is TGTGCCAGCAATCCATTCCTGGCGGGAGGTGGGGCAGATACGCAGTATTTT. Encoded protein: CASNPFLAGGGADTQYF.

This chain uses TRBV11-2 with TRBJ1-1, with 7 positions matching TRBD1. The CDR3 is made up of 13 amino acids. The V gene's germline CDR1 is SGHAT and CDR2 FQNNGV. The trim removed 5 bases at V and 5 bases at J, leaving 5 bases unmatched. CDR3 in DNA: TGTGCCAGCAGCCATACAGGGGTTACTGAAGCTTTCTTT. Translation: CASSHTGVTEAFF.

The V gene is TRBV5-1, the J gene TRBJ2-7; tentatively, D is TRBD2 (6 bases). The germline V gene has CDR1 SGHRS and CDR2 YFSETQ. V was clipped by 5 bases and J by 3 bases, with 18 bases between them. The length of the CDR3 is 15 residues. The CDR3 DNA follows: TGCGCCAGCAGGACAGCGGCCGGGACTCTCTACGAGCAGTACTTC. This translates into CASRTAAGTLYEQYF.

This clonotype turned up a few times. The chain employs TRBV18 and TRBJ2-5; unclear D gene. V shed 6 bases and J shed 4 bases, with 15 bases lying between them. The CDR3 consists of 14 residues. Germline V lookup: CDR1 KGHSH, CDR2 LQKENI. CDR3 in amino acids: CASSQVGMVETQYF. The CDR3, as DNA: TGTGCCAGCTCGCAGGTGGGAATGGTAGAGACCCAGTACTTC.

This clonotype was observed many times. This sequence joins TRBV5-1 and TRBJ2-1, with D perhaps assigned TRBD1 or TRBD2 (5 bases each). This CDR3 has 15 residues. CDR1 is SGHRS, CDR2 YFSETQ, per germline. Trimming left V 2 bases short and J 3 bases short, with 12 bases between. In nucleotides, the CDR3 is TGCGCCAGCAGCTTTCGGACGGGGCTCTACAATGAGCAGTTCTTC. Protein: CASSFRTGLYNEQFF.

The J gene is TRBJ2-1, the V gene TRBV6-5; D may be TRBD1 (5 bases). V was shortened by 3 bases and J by 8 bases, with 17 bases between the two germline ends. In germline, CDR1 is MNHEY, CDR2 SVGAGI. This CDR3 comprises 15 residues. The CDR3: CASSYAGKWVDEQFF. DNA of the CDR3: TGTGCCAGCAGTTATGCAGGGAAGTGGGTAGATGAGCAGTTCTTC.

This chain joins TRBV12-3 or TRBV12-4 and TRBJ2-1; 13 bases match TRBD2. There are 16 residues in the CDR3. The J segment lost 7 bases and the V segment lost 6 bases, leaving 9 bases of the junction unmatched. CDR3 sequence reads: CASRLGLAGQGNEQFF. The CDR3 nucleotides read TGTGCCAGCAGACTGGGACTAGCGGGACAGGGAAATGAGCAGTTCTTC.

This clonotype was picked up a small number of times. The chain couples TRBV6-2 or TRBV6-3 to TRBJ1-4; D unresolved. CDR3 size: 11 residues. Between the trimmed V and J ends, which lost 4 bases and 12 bases, there was a span of 9 bases. Germline loops: CDR1 MNHEY, CDR2 SVGEGT. DNA of the CDR3: TGTGCCAGCAGTTCTCCGGGCCAACTGTTTTTT. This gives the protein CASSSPGQLFF.

This clonotype has a single count. The chain recombines TRBV3-1 with TRBJ1-5; 8 bases are shared with TRBD1. The CDR3 has 19 amino acids. V was clipped by 4 bases and J by 4 bases; unmatched bases: 18. The V gene's germline CDR1 is LGHDT and CDR2 YNNKEL (reference sequence). CDR3 amino acids: CASSPTFRTGPSWNQPQHF. The CDR3 coding sequence is TGTGCCAGCAGCCCTACGTTTCGGACAGGGCCCTCTTGGAATCAGCCCCAGCATTTT.

This chain uses TRBV15 with TRBJ1-1, with D possibly TRBD1 on 5 matching bases. Germline V lookup: CDR1 LNHNV, CDR2 YYDKDF (reference sequence). There are 12 residues in the CDR3. V dropped 6 bases and J dropped 2 bases, with 7 bases sitting between them. CDR3 bases: TGTGCCACCAGTCAGGGAAACACTGAAGCTTTCTTT. It encodes CATSQGNTEAFF.

V gene TRBV12-3 or TRBV12-4 combines with J gene TRBJ1-1; perhaps TRBD1 as D (6 bases). The CDR3 contains 14 residues. Trimming stripped 6 bases from V and 1 base from J, with 12 bases between. CDR3 bases: TGTGCCAGCAGGGGGGGACAAGCGAACACTGAAGCTTTCTTT. It specifies CASRGGQANTEAFF.

This chain links TRBV2 with TRBJ2-2; D may correspond to TRBD1 or TRBD2 (7 bases each). The CDR3 is made up of 24 amino acids. Per the germline V gene, CDR1 is SNHLY and CDR2 is FYNNEI. V dropped 7 bases and J dropped 0 bases, with 39 bases sitting between them. In DNA form, the CDR3 reads TGTGCCAGCAACCCCCCCGAGGGACAGATCAGCGAGCCGGGAGGTAGAGCGAACACCGGGGAGCTGTTTTTT. It encodes CASNPPEGQISEPGGRANTGELFF.

This chain joins TRBV30 and TRBJ1-6, with D hard to call. The CDR3 is 16 amino acids. Per germline, CDR1 GTSNPN and CDR2 SVGIG (reference sequence). The germline V and J ends were trimmed by 0 bases and 6 bases, with 15 bases remaining between them. The CDR3 is CAWSVRVGSRNSPLHF. CDR3 nucleotide sequence: TGTGCCTGGAGTGTAAGAGTAGGTTCTCGTAATTCACCCCTCCACTTT.

The chain's CDR3 is CASSVGGNSPLHF. CDR3 nucleotides: TGTGCCAGCAGCGTAGGCGGAAATTCACCCCTCCACTTT. This sequence joins TRBV9 and TRBJ1-6; no clear D. Germline V gene lookup returns CDR1 SGDLS and CDR2 YYNGEE. The CDR3 runs to 13 residues. Deletions cut 0 bases from V and 7 bases from J, with 5 bases between.

The V call is TRBV12-3 or TRBV12-4, the J call TRBJ2-7, with 13 bases identical to TRBD2. V gave up 5 bases and J gave up 7 bases; unmatched junction bases: 14. The CDR3 covers 17 residues. This CDR3 reads CASSPTSGGGPGKEQYF. The CDR3 DNA is TGTGCCAGCAGTCCCACTAGCGGGGGGGGTCCAGGGAAGGAGCAGTACTTC.

The genes are TRBV30 and TRBJ2-3; no reliable D call. V lost 0 bases and J 1 base, leaving 8 bases between the germline ends. The CDR3 totals 14 residues. Per the germline V gene, CDR1 is GTSNPN and CDR2 is SVGIG (reference sequence). The CDR3 DNA sequence: TGTGCCTGGAGTGTTTCTGGACGCACAGATACGCAGTATTTT. This gives the protein CAWSVSGRTDTQYF.

The chain carries TRBV20-1 and TRBJ1-1; 10 bases align to TRBD1. The CDR3 contains 13 residues. V lost 8 bases to trimming and J lost 5 bases; unmatched junction nucleotides: 8. Germline lookup yields CDR1 DFQATT and CDR2 SNEGSKA (reference sequence). This chain's CDR3 is CSTGQGEGTEAFF. The CDR3 DNA is TGCAGTACAGGACAGGGGGAAGGAACTGAAGCTTTCTTT.